This entry concerns a single T cell receptor beta chain. The method was immunoSEQ multiplex PCR; TCRdb's version includes in-frame clones alone and lacks a portion of them. The sample lists a few hundred thousand clones; 85% to 90% were seen once. The age range of participants was about 18 to 100 years, with residence in about two dozen US areas. The source of the sample is a study of blood T cell repertoires in COVID-19. Germline V gene data show CDR1 as SQVTM and CDR2 as ANQGSEA. V lost 1 base and J lost 0, with 7 bases in between. The CDR3 contains 14 residues. The chain employs TRBV29-1 and TRBJ2-1; D unclear. This receptor was taken from a man aged 25 to 40 who had recovered from COVID-19. Input material: PBMCs or T cells enriched from blood (not recorded which). The CDR3, as DNA: TGCAGCGTTGAAGGTACGAGCTCCTACAATGAGCAGTTCTTC. It yields the protein CSVEGTSSYNEQFF.